The present entry profiles one T cell receptor beta chain with its context. Analysis merged second doses at about 4 or about 12 weeks. Looked up from germline, CDR1 is KGHSH and CDR2 is LQKENI. Trimming pared 3 bases from V and 3 bases from J, leaving 6 bases between. The length of the CDR3 is 12 residues. This entry is derived from a study of T cell responses to AZD1222 COVID-19 vaccine. Clones were sequenced by immunoSEQ multiplex PCR, and TCRdb holds only the in-frame ones, with some missing. This sample has some 99,000 clones, with around 87% found just once. The sample was peripheral blood, taken 28 days after the second AZD1222 dose. V and J are TRBV18 and TRBJ2-7; D not resolved. The receptor comes from an adult who received the AZD1222 COVID-19 vaccine. Written as DNA, the CDR3 is TGTGCCAGCTCACCGTCCCTCTACGAGCAGTACTTC. It translates to CASSPSLYEQYF.